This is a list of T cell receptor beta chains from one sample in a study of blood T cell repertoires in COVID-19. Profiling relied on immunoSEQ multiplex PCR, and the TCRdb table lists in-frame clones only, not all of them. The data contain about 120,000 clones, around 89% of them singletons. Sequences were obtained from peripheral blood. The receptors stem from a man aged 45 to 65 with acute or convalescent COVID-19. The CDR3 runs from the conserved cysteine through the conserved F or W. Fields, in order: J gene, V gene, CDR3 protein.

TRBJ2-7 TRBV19 CASSTQASYEQYF
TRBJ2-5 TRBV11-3 CASSPTSGRAWETQYF
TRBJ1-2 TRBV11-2 CASSVGQGYGYTF
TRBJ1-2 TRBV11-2 CASSYNNYGYTF
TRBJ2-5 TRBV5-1 CASSLVGASGSRGQETQYF
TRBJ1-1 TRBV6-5 CASIPTDVAGQEAFF
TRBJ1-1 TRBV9 CASSGREGTEAFF
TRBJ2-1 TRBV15 CATSRDWRVNYNEQFF
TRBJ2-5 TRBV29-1 CSVGPGTGRETQYF
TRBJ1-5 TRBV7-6 CASSLAQGSNQPQHF
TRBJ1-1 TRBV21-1 CASSKTGRSTEAFF
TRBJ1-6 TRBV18 CASSPPTGTSPLHF
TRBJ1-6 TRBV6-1 CASSERDRDFGSPLHF
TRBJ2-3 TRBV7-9 CASSLFAGGIDTQYF
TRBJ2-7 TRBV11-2 CASSPRDSPNYEQYF
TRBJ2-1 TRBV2 CASSPPNGSSYNEQFF
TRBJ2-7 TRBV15 CATSRGITGTGEQYF
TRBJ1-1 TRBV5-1 CASSLGDSGTEAFF
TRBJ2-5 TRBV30 CAWSLTRTGWGEETQYF
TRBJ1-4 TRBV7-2 CASSLSRGPGEKLFF
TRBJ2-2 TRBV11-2 CASSLQGMELFF
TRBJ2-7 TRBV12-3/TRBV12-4 CASRTGTSYEQYF
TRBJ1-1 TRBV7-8 CASSRANGGAFF
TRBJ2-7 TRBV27 CASSLSGQGPEQYF
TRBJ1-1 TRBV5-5 CASRSRQATQPNTEAFF
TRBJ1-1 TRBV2 CASSEPSPGTGGGAEAFF
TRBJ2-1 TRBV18 CASSPPEGRKQFF
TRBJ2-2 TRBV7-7 CASRSTSGTGELFF
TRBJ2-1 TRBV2 CASSGLAGLGEQFF
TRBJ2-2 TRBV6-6 CASSHNTGELFF
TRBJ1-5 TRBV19 CATATGAYQPQHF
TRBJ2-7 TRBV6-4 CASSESETYEQYF
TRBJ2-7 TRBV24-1 CATSDSGQSYEQYF
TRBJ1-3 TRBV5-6 CASSSDRAAGNTIYF
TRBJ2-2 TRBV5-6 CASSSTGELFF
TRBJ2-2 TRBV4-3 CASSQGRNTGELFF
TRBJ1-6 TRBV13 CASSLGRGIGRSPLHF
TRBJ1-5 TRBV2 CASSDPREQGHQPQHF
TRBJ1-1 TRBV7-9 CASSLAGGVEAFF
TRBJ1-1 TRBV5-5 CASSLVGTGGTEAFF
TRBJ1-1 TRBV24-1 CATRAGQGRAFF
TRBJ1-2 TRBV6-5 CATVIGQSGSYTF
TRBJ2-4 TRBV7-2 CASSRPDRAKNIQYF